What follows are 26 T cell receptor beta chains derived from one specimen sequenced in a study of OX40 agonist ivuxolimab in advanced cancers. The protocol was immunoSEQ multiplex PCR, while the TCRdb copy is restricted to in-frame clones and leaves out a portion. Among some 62,000 clones listed, around four fifths were seen once. The specimen comprised CD4+ or CD8+ T cells sorted from blood, sampled in a trial of the OX40 agonist ivuxolimab. These TCRs come from an adult with an advanced solid tumor such as melanoma, head and neck, liver or kidney cancer.

V usage is TRBV5-1 and J usage is TRBJ1-4, with a weak D call TRBD1 (6 bases). V was clipped by 3 bases and J by 8 bases, with 14 bases between them. The V gene's germline CDR1 is SGHRS and CDR2 YFSETQ. The CDR3 has 14 residues. The CDR3 region is CASSSSGEGEKLFF. The CDR3 nucleotides are TGCGCCAGCAGCTCCTCAGGGGAAGGCGAAAAACTGTTTTTT.

This clone is a singleton in its sample. The rearrangement joins TRBV6-1 to TRBJ2-7; the match to TRBD2 covers 8 bases. In germline, CDR1 is MNHNS, CDR2 SASEGT. The length of the CDR3 is 13 residues. Unmatched junction bases numbered 4, after V lost 1 base and J lost 8 bases. CDR3 region: CASSEVGTSKQYF. The CDR3 bases are TGTGCCAGCAGTGAAGTGGGGACTAGTAAGCAGTACTTC.

The chain combines TRBV7-8 with TRBJ2-7; possibly TRBD2 for D (6 bases). CDR1 is SGHVS, CDR2 FQNEAQ, per germline. The CDR3 runs 15 residues. V lost 2 bases and J 1 base, leaving 12 bases between the germline ends. The CDR3 bases are TGTGCCAGCAGCTTATATGCGGGAATATCCTACGAGCAGTACTTC. Translation: CASSLYAGISYEQYF.

V gene TRBV4-1 combines with J gene TRBJ2-1, with D perhaps matching TRBD2 (5 bases). With 0 bases removed from V and 4 bases from J, the gap between germline ends came to 16 bases. This CDR3 spans 17 amino acids. CDR1 and CDR2 (germline): MGHRA, YSYEKL. The CDR3 here is CASSQDPPGTTYNEQFF. The CDR3 bases are TGCGCCAGCAGCCAAGATCCCCCGGGAACCACTTACAATGAGCAGTTCTTC.

The CDR3 DNA sequence: TGCGCCCCAGTCCCGGGACGGAAAGAGACCCAGTACTTC. Translation gives CAPVPGRKETQYF. The gene calls are TRBV23-1 and TRBJ2-5; the D gene could be TRBD1 or TRBD2 (5 bases each). TRBV23-1 is noted as an ORF with a role that remains uncertain. This CDR3 is built from 13 residues. V lost 11 bases and J 3 bases, leaving 16 bases between the germline ends.

The gene calls are TRBV6-5 and TRBJ2-5, with 7 bases aligning to TRBD1. V lost 4 bases and J lost 5; bases outside the gene matches: 10. The CDR3 has 15 amino acids. Germline V gene data show CDR1 as MNHEY and CDR2 as SVGAGI. The DNA for the CDR3 is TGTGCCAGCAGTTTTACCGGGCAGGGGGACGAGACCCAGTACTTC. Translated: CASSFTGQGDETQYF.

The chain is built from TRBV19 and TRBJ2-7, with 7 bases fitting TRBD2. The V gene's germline CDR1 is LNHDA and CDR2 SQIVND (reference sequence). Unmatched junction bases numbered 4, after V lost 3 bases and J lost 2 bases. The CDR3 runs to 14 residues. The CDR3 sequence: CASSMRRGTYEQYF. The CDR3 DNA sequence: TGTGCCAGTAGTATGAGGCGGGGGACCTACGAGCAGTACTTC.

This chain uses TRBV10-2 with TRBJ1-1; maybe TRBD1 (5 bases). The CDR3 runs 17 residues. Germline CDR1 WSHSY, CDR2 SAAADI. V lost 6 bases to trimming and J lost 1 base, with 21 bases between them. The CDR3 loop reads CASREIEGRGGNTEAFF. The CDR3 nucleotides are TGCGCCAGCAGGGAAATAGAGGGGCGCGGAGGGAACACTGAAGCTTTCTTT.

V gene TRBV11-2 combines with J gene TRBJ2-7; 7 bases are shared with TRBD1. CDR3 length: 19 residues. The V segment lost 4 bases and the J segment 3 bases; nucleotides outside the gene matches: 21. The germline V gene has CDR1 SGHAT and CDR2 FQNNGV. Written as DNA, the CDR3 is TGTGCCAGCAGCTCCCGGGACAGCCGAGTCAACATCAAGATCTACGAGCAGTACTTC. This translates into CASSSRDSRVNIKIYEQYF.

The chain combines TRBV6-1 with TRBJ1-1; 8 nucleotides match TRBD1. Losses at the gene ends were 3 bases for V and 4 bases for J; bases not matched to a gene: 10. The CDR3 runs to 16 residues. Germline CDR1 MNHNS, CDR2 SASEGT. CDR3 in DNA: TGTGCCAGCAGTGACGGGGACAGGACCCATCTCACTGAAGCTTTCTTT. Translating gives CASSDGDRTHLTEAFF.

V usage is TRBV13 and J usage is TRBJ2-3; no definite D call. CDR3 length: 16 amino acids. Germline V CDR1 and CDR2: PRHDT, FYEKMQ (reference sequence). V lost 5 bases, J lost 4 bases, and 19 bases lay in between. Here the CDR3 DNA reads TGTGCCAGCAGCCCGAGAGACTTTGGAAGGTCAGATACGCAGTATTTT. As protein: CASSPRDFGRSDTQYF.

This clone was found once. V is TRBV7-3 and J is TRBJ2-7; D gene unclear. From germline, CDR1 is SGHTA and CDR2 FQGTGA. Trimming shortened V by 2 bases and J by 2 bases, and 10 bases separated the two germline ends. CDR3 length: 14 residues. The CDR3 loop is CASSLDGGPYEQYF. The CDR3 nucleotides are TGTGCCAGCAGCTTAGACGGTGGCCCCTACGAGCAGTACTTC.

V usage is TRBV2 and J usage is TRBJ2-5; a possible D gene is TRBD1 (5 bases). V dropped 7 bases and J dropped 5 bases, with 11 bases sitting between them. Germline V gene lookup returns CDR1 SNHLY and CDR2 FYNNEI. CDR3 length equals 12 residues. This CDR3 reads CASTENRETQYF. CDR3 sequence (DNA): TGTGCCAGCACCGAGAACAGGGAGACCCAGTACTTC.

The chain recombines TRBV5-1 with TRBJ2-7, with 8 bases that match TRBD1. Germline CDR1 reads SGHRS; CDR2 reads YFSETQ. CDR3 length equals 15 residues. After removal of 4 bases from V and 3 bases from J, the junction contained 9 bases not matched to a gene. CDR3 protein: CASSPSGTGGYEQYF. CDR3 sequence (DNA): TGCGCCAGCAGCCCATCCGGGACAGGTGGCTACGAGCAGTACTTC.

The V call is TRBV28, the J call TRBJ2-7; D uncertain. V gave up 3 bases and J gave up 5 bases, with 11 bases separating them. Per germline, CDR1 MDHEN and CDR2 SYDVKM. The CDR3 has 13 amino acids. The CDR3, as DNA: TGTGCCAGCAGTTTCAGTAGTCCCCACGAGCAGTACTTC. This encodes CASSFSSPHEQYF.

The chain links TRBV4-3 to TRBJ1-2, with 8 bases matching TRBD1. The CDR3 has 15 residues. V dropped 0 bases and J dropped 4; count of bases not matched to a gene: 4. Germline lookup yields CDR1 LGHNA and CDR2 YSLEER. The chain's CDR3 is CASSQETGEAYGYTF. The CDR3 DNA reads TGCGCCAGCAGCCAAGAGACAGGGGAAGCCTATGGCTACACCTTC.

The chain couples TRBV5-1 to TRBJ2-6; tentatively, D is TRBD1 (5 bases). The CDR3 runs to 15 residues. Germline lookup yields CDR1 SGHRS and CDR2 YFSETQ. Between the trimmed V and J ends, which lost 1 base and 9 bases, there was a span of 14 bases. CDR3 DNA: TGCGCCAGCAGCTTGCTCACAGGTAGAATCAACGTCCTGACTTTC. This translates into CASSLLTGRINVLTF.

The chain has TRBV6-4 and TRBJ1-5; D gene uncertain. CDR1 and CDR2 from the germline V gene are MRHNA and SNTAGT. V was cut by 5 bases and J by 1 base, with 6 bases left in between. The CDR3 spans 13 residues. The CDR3 DNA sequence: TGTGCCAGCAGTAGGGAAAGCAATCAGCCCCAGCATTTT. This translates into CASSRESNQPQHF.

The V gene is TRBV28, the J gene TRBJ2-7, with 12 bases lining up with TRBD1. V lost 7 bases, J lost 4 bases, and 8 bases stayed unmatched. The CDR3 covers 15 residues. The germline gives CDR1 MDHEN, CDR2 SYDVKM. The CDR3 sequence: CASNAPGQGAYEQYF. The CDR3 nucleotides read TGTGCCAGCAATGCCCCGGGACAGGGGGCGTACGAGCAGTACTTC.

J is TRBJ2-5 and V is TRBV5-6, with a tentative D call TRBD2 (6 bases). Germline V gene lookup returns CDR1 SGHDT and CDR2 YYEEEE. The V end was cut by 4 bases, the J end by 0 bases, with 13 bases between. This CDR3 is built from 15 residues. The CDR3 spells CASSGLGLYQETQYF. In DNA, the CDR3 is TGTGCCAGCAGCGGACTGGGACTTTACCAAGAGACCCAGTACTTC.

The rearrangement uses TRBV5-1 and TRBJ2-1; D may correspond to TRBD1 or TRBD2 (6 bases each). Germline V gives CDR1 SGHRS, CDR2 YFSETQ. This CDR3 spans 16 amino acids. Between the trimmed V and J ends, which lost 4 bases and 3 bases, there was a span of 17 bases. Here the CDR3 DNA reads TGCGCCAGCAGCCCGAGGGGGGCCAGACTCTACAATGAGCAGTTCTTC. Protein product: CASSPRGARLYNEQFF.

This chain connects TRBV19 to TRBJ1-1; no firm D call. Germline V gene sequence: CDR1 LNHDA, CDR2 SQIVND (reference sequence). The CDR3 has 14 amino acids. Trimming shortened V by 5 bases and J by 4 bases, and 14 bases separated the two germline ends. CDR3 coding DNA: TGTGCCAGTAGTGATTACGGGTGGAGCACTGAAGCTTTCTTT. This encodes CASSDYGWSTEAFF.

The J gene is TRBJ1-5, the V gene TRBV19; D not resolved. Germline assignment: CDR1 LNHDA and CDR2 SQIVND (reference sequence). The CDR3 spans 12 residues. The V and J ends lost 5 bases and 6 bases respectively, with 8 bases between them. The CDR3 nucleotides are TGTGCCAGTAGTGTGGGGATTCAGCCCCAGCATTTT. This encodes CASSVGIQPQHF.

The chain has TRBV7-9 and TRBJ2-7; 10 bases line up with TRBD2. Germline CDR1 is SEHNR and CDR2 is FQNEAQ (reference sequence). The CDR3 sequence is 14 residues long. Trimming cost V 5 bases and J 8 bases; bases outside gene matches: 9. The CDR3 region is CASSPTLAGEQQYF. The DNA of the CDR3 is TGTGCCAGCAGCCCGACCCTAGCGGGAGAACAGCAGTACTTC.

The chain has TRBV5-1 and TRBJ1-4; tentative D call: TRBD1 (6 bases). The V and J ends lost 0 bases and 16 bases respectively, with 13 bases between them. This CDR3 comprises 12 residues. Germline loops: CDR1 SGHRS, CDR2 YFSETQ. CDR3: CASSLEGDTWFF. The DNA for the CDR3 is TGCGCCAGCAGCTTGGAAGGGGACACATGGTTTTTT. The full variable domain, with the rest looked up from reference TRBV5-1 and TRBJ1-4, is KAGVTQTPRYLIKTRGQQVTLSCSPISGHRSVSWYQQTPGQGLQFLFEYFSETQRNKGNFPGRFSGRQFSNSRSEMNVSTLELGDSALYLCASSLEGDTWFFGSGTQLSVL.

The chain joins TRBV7-9 to TRBJ2-7; D is unclear. CDR3 length: 14 residues. V lost 5 bases to trimming and J lost 7 bases, with 18 bases between them. CDR1 and CDR2 from the germline V gene are SEHNR and FQNEAQ (reference sequence). This CDR3 is CASSTGSAWGEQYF. The CDR3 DNA is TGTGCCAGCAGCACCGGTTCGGCCTGGGGAGAGCAGTACTTC.